This T cell receptor (beta chain) was sequenced during a study of T cell repertoires in cytomegalovirus infection. Study at large: Public TCR beta signatures indicated both CMV infection and matching HLA type. Findings and limits, study-wide: It was HLA-C-restricted CMV-specific TCR beta clonotypes that dominated the response ex vivo.

CDR1 is LNHDA, CDR2 SQIVND, per germline (reference sequence). The CDR3 contains 13 residues. V gave up 6 bases and J gave up 0 bases, with 7 bases separating them. From the reads, TCRdb called clonotypes with MiXCR, one entry per CDR3 protein. The table has about 310,000 distinct CDR3 sequences, around a sixth seen once. This clonotype was recorded once. The antigen is undetermined. V and J are TRBV19 and TRBJ2-3; perhaps D is TRBD1 or TRBD2 (5 bases each). This sequence was found in a human donor in good health (CMV status not recorded). Some clones in this sample may be carry-over from other donors' samples. The sample taken for sequencing was PBMCs. In DNA, the CDR3 is TGTGCCAGTAGGGGACGGAGCACAGATACGCAGTATTTT. This gives the protein CASRGRSTDTQYF. Looking up the rest from reference TRBV19 and TRBJ2-3 gives the full variable domain: DGGITQSPKYLFRKEGQNVTLSCEQNLNHDAMYWYRQDPGQGLRLIYYSQIVNDFQKGDIAEGYSVSREKKESFPLTVTSAQKNPTAFYLCASRGRSTDTQYFGPGTRLTVL.